The text below deals with one T cell receptor (beta chain). As yet, its antigen is unknown. The junction had 9 bases not matched to a gene; V was cut back by 4 bases and J by 4 bases. The CDR3 covers 16 residues. Germline loops: CDR1 SGHNT, CDR2 YYREEE (reference sequence). The entry originates in a study of early stage breast cancer tumors. As for the study in general: About 80% of the 16 invasive tumors were ER+, PR+ and HER2-. Invasive lobular carcinomas made up about 35% of the 12 ER+/PR+/HER2- tumors.

Findings and limits, study-wide: Enriched TCRB sequences shared across patients were mostly commonly generated sequences. Compared with adjacent normal breast tissue, tumors showed 2 to 2.5-fold greater T cell density and higher clonality.

Some clones are missing from TCRdb's copy, which holds only in-frame ones; the method was immunoSEQ multiplex PCR. The profile covers about 51,000 clones, with around 80% appearing a single time and just under 3.5% taken by the ten largest. This TCR was sampled from a person between 35 and 49 years old with breast cancer. Material: blood. This chain uses TRBV5-4 with TRBJ2-5; the match to TRBD1 covers 11 bases. The CDR3 DNA reads TGTGCCAGCAGCCAAACCTCGGGACAGGGGGGAGAGACCCAGTACTTC. Protein sequence: CASSQTSGQGGETQYF.